The count of the clone carrying this T cell receptor beta chain is one. Its ends do not fully match the called genes, so a read error is possible. The sample belongs to a study of T cells in Graves' hyperthyroidism and ophthalmopathy. In the study overall: Peripheral blood draws took place at initial diagnosis, ahead of any treatment.

From RNA transcripts, TCR beta CDR3 regions were amplified. The HTBI primer set was used in a first-round RT-PCR of the TCR CDR3. TCRdb ran MiXCR on the multiplex PCR reads and lists one entry per CDR3 protein. The repertoire holds around 350,000 distinct CDR3 sequences, with 15% to 19% as singletons. CDR3 size: 14 residues. Germline V gene data show CDR1 as ENHRY and CDR2 as SYGVKD. Patients showing uncontrolled infection, other autoimmune disease, pregnancy or lactation were ineligible. The diagnoses drew upon clinical symptoms, serum thyroxine and TRAb, thyroid ultrasound and orbital computed tomography.

The chain links TRBV10-3 to TRBJ2-5, with 9 bases fitting TRBD1. Material: blood. The TCR was taken from a woman aged 18-29 years with Graves' hyperthyroidism that later progressed to Graves' ophthalmopathy. The CDR3 protein is CATSWTGEGETQYF. The CDR3 DNA follows: TGTGCCACCAGTTGGACAGGGGAGGGGGAGACCCAGTACTTC.